Below are 10 T cell receptor beta chains sequenced from a single sample in a study of STAT5B mutations in CD4+ large granular lymphocyte leukemia. Using immunoSEQ multiplex PCR, the repertoire was profiled, and TCRdb retains in-frame clones only, with some absent. The sample records about 30,000 clones, more than 65% being singletons. The material sequenced was CD4+ T cells from blood buffy coats. These receptors came from a human donor in good health.

The J gene is TRBJ2-5, the V gene TRBV7-7; TRBD2 agrees at 7 bases. Germline values: CDR1 SSHAT, CDR2 FNYEAQ (reference sequence). The CDR3 sequence is 14 residues long. The V gene end was trimmed by 1 base and the J gene end by 6 bases; junction bases not matched to a gene: 5. CDR3 bases: TGTGCCAGCAGCTTAGAACTAGCGAGGAAGACCCAGTACTTC. It is translated as CASSLELARKTQYF. Complete variable domain (other parts from reference TRBV7-7 and TRBJ2-5): GAGVSQSPRYKVTKRGQDVTLRCDPISSHATLYWYQQALGQGPEFLTYFNYEAQPDKSGLPSDRFSAERPEGSISTLTIQRTEQRDSAMYRCASSLELARKTQYFGPGTRLLVL.

This chain uses TRBV7-2 with TRBJ2-3; possible D gene TRBD2, 5 bases. This CDR3 is built from 14 residues. V lost 5 bases, J lost 4 bases, and 13 bases lay in between. Germline-derived CDR1 and CDR2 are SGHTA and FQGNSA. CDR3 in DNA: TGTGCCAGCAGCCCCGGGCTAGCAGCAGATACGCAGTATTTT. This encodes CASSPGLAADTQYF.

The chain carries TRBV7-2 and TRBJ1-3; 8 nucleotides agree with TRBD1. CDR1 is SGHTA and CDR2 is FQGNSA in the germline V gene. The CDR3 length is 19 residues. Trimming cost V 1 base and J 1 base; bases outside gene matches: 12. CDR3 sequence (DNA): TGTGCCAGCAGCTTAGGCACCTGGACAGGGAGTAGTTCTGGAAACACCATATATTTT. Protein product: CASSLGTWTGSSSGNTIYF.

This sequence joins TRBV29-1 and TRBJ2-7; maybe TRBD2 (6 bases). The CDR3 consists of 12 residues. CDR1 is SQVTM, CDR2 ANQGSEA, per germline. V was pared by 6 bases and J by 0 bases, with 9 bases between. CDR3 sequence reads: CSVRGSSYEQYF. Here the CDR3 DNA reads TGCAGCGTCCGGGGGAGCTCCTACGAGCAGTACTTC.

The gene calls are TRBV5-6 and TRBJ2-7; possible D gene TRBD2, 5 bases. Trimming took 1 base from V and 3 from J, leaving 8 bases between them. The CDR3 is made up of 13 amino acids. Germline CDR1 SGHDT, CDR2 YYEEEE. CDR3 sequence: CASSLSGFYEQYF. For the CDR3, the DNA is TGTGCCAGCAGCTTGTCGGGGTTCTACGAGCAGTACTTC.

The V and J genes are TRBV20-1 and TRBJ2-7; D gene unclear. The V end lost 6 bases, the J end lost 5 bases, and 11 bases lay between the germline ends. From germline, CDR1 is DFQATT and CDR2 SNEGSKA (reference sequence). The CDR3 is 11 residues long. CDR3 coding DNA: TGCAGTGCCACCGGACGGAACGAGCAGTACTTC. Translation gives CSATGRNEQYF.

This sequence joins TRBV30 and TRBJ2-5; D is unresolved. V lost 1 base to trimming and J lost 4 bases, with 1 base between them. The CDR3 runs to 10 residues. CDR1 and CDR2 (germline): GTSNPN, SVGIG (reference sequence). In DNA, the CDR3 is TGTGCCTGGAGTGGAGAGACCCAGTACTTC. It codes for CAWSGETQYF.

This clone was counted a few times. The CDR3 protein is CASRGGGLNTGELFF. CDR3 DNA sequence: TGTGCCAGCAGAGGTGGGGGGTTAAACACCGGGGAGCTGTTTTTT. The chain joins TRBV9 to TRBJ2-2; D is perhaps TRBD2 (6 bases). Germline-derived CDR1 and CDR2 are SGDLS and YYNGEE. The CDR3 totals 15 residues. The V and J ends lost 5 bases and 2 bases respectively, with 13 bases between them.

For the CDR3, the DNA is TGTGCCAGCAGCCCGGGGGGAGTTACCCCCCGCGAGCAGTACTTC. Protein product: CASSPGGVTPREQYF. The chain links TRBV5-4 to TRBJ2-7, with 7 bases aligning to TRBD2. V was clipped by 4 bases and J by 6 bases; unmatched bases: 13. Germline-derived CDR1 and CDR2 are SGHNT and YYREEE (reference sequence). CDR3 length equals 15 residues.

V and J are TRBV30 and TRBJ1-1; D is unresolved. The CDR3 is made up of 11 amino acids. Trimming took 0 bases from V and 10 from J, leaving 9 bases between them. Germline lookup yields CDR1 GTSNPN and CDR2 SVGIG (reference sequence). Written as DNA, the CDR3 is TGTGCCTGGAGTGTACGGGAACGAGCTTTCTTT. Its protein is CAWSVRERAFF.